A selection of T cell receptor beta chains follows, all from one sample in a study of graft-versus-host responses after intestinal transplantation. Assay: immunoSEQ multiplex PCR; the TCRdb copy retains only in-frame clones and omits some. The table has just over 15,000 clones, around 69% seen once. This sample comprised ileum tissue, obtained 14 days after transplant. All receptors derive from a human patient who received an intestinal transplant, so some T cells may come from the graft donor. Both conserved end residues are part of each CDR3. Rows give clone size only sometimes, using once, few, many, or a class for an expanded clone.

>TRBV6-5|-|TRBJ2-2
CASSYPNAGGPGELFF
>TRBV5-4|-|TRBJ1-1
CASSQVGTAEAFF
>TRBV5-6|-|TRBJ1-1
CASTWGGSNTEAFF
>TRBV7-3|medium-sized|TRBJ1-1
CASSLMQYTEAFF
>TRBV2|-|TRBJ2-1
CASSGGRMTYNEQFF
>TRBV2|-|-
CASRRTAGYEQYF
>TRBV4-2|-|TRBJ2-7
CASSQAATAYEQYF
>TRBV20-1|once|TRBJ2-5
CSAFGGDRAHF
>TRBV2|-|TRBJ2-1
CASSGTGGSYNEQFF
>TRBV11-2|-|TRBJ2-7
CASSWERGQAYEQYF
>TRBV4-2|-|TRBJ2-4
CASSQVELADQPYIQYF
>TRBV28|-|TRBJ2-7
CASSLKAWDRPYEQYF
>TRBV5-1|-|TRBJ2-7
CASSLEVAGGTYEQYF
>TRBV5-4|-|TRBJ2-2
CASSVPSGTGELFF
>TRBV11-2|-|TRBJ2-5
CASSLGQGQETQYF
>TRBV13|-|TRBJ2-2
CASSSSPGGGELFF